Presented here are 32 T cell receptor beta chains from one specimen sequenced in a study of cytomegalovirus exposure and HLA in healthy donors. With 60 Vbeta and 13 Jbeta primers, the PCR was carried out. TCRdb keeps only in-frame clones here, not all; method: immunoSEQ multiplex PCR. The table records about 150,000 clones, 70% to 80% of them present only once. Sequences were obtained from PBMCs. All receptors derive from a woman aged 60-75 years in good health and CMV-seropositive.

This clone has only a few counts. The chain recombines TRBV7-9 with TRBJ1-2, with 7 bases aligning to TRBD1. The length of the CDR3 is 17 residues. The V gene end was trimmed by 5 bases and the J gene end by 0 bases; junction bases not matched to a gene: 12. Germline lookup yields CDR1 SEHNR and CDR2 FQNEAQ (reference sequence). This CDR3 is CASSLTDRAKANYGYTF. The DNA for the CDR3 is TGTGCCAGCAGCCTAACCGACAGGGCTAAAGCTAACTATGGCTACACCTTC. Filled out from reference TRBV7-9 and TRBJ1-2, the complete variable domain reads DTGVSQNPRHKITKRGQNVTFRCDPISEHNRLYWYRQTLGQGPEFLTYFQNEAQLEKSRLLSDRFSAERPKGSFSTLEIQRTEQGDSAMYLCASSLTDRAKANYGYTFGSGTRLTVV.

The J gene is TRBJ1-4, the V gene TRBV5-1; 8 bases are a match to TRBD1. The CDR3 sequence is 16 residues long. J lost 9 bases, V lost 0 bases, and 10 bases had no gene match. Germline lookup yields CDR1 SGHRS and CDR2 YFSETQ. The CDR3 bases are TGCGCCAGCAGCTTGGCCACGACAGGGGAGGATAAAAAACTGTTTTTT. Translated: CASSLATTGEDKKLFF.

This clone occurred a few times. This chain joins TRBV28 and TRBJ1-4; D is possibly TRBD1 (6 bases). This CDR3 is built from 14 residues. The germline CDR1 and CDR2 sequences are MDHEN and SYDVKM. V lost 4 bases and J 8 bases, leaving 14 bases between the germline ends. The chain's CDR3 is CASSSAGGGEKLFF. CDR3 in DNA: TGTGCCAGCAGTTCGGCGGGGGGCGGGGAAAAACTGTTTTTT.

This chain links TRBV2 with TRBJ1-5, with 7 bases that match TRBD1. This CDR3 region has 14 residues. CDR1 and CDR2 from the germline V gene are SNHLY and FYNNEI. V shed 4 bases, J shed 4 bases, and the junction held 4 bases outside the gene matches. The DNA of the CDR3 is TGTGCCAGCAGTGCAGGCAGGGGGAATCAGCCCCAGCATTTT. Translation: CASSAGRGNQPQHF.

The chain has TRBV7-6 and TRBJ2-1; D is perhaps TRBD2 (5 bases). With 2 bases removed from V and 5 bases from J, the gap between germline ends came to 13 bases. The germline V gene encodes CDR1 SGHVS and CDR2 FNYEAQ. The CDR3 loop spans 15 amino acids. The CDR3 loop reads CASSLPTRGNNEQFF. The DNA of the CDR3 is TGTGCCAGCAGCTTACCTACTCGAGGGAACAATGAGCAGTTCTTC.

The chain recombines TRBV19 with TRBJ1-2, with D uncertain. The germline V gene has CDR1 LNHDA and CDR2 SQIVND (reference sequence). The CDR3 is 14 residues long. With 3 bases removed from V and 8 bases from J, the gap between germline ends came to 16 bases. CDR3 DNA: TGTGCCAGTAGTATCCCCGAGGGAGTGAAGGGCTACACCTTC. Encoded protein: CASSIPEGVKGYTF.

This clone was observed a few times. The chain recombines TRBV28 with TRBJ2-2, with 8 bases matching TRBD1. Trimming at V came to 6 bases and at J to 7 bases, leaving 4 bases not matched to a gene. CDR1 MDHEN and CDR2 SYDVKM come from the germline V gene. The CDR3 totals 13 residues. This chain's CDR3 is CASRTGVGGELFF. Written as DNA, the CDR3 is TGTGCCAGCAGGACAGGGGTTGGCGGGGAGCTGTTTTTT.

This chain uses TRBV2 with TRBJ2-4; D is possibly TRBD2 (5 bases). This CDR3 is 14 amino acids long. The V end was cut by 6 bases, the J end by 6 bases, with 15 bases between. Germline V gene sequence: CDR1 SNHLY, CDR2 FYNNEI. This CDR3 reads CASSVGSPGNIQYF. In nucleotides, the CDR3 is TGTGCCAGCAGCGTAGGGAGCCCCGGAAACATTCAGTACTTC.

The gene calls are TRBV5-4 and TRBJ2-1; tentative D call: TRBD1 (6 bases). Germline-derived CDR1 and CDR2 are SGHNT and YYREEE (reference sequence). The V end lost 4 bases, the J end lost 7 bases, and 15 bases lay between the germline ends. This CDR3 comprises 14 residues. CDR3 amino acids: CASSARGGTNEQFF. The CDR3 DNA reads TGTGCCAGCAGCGCCCGAGGGGGTACGAATGAGCAGTTCTTC.

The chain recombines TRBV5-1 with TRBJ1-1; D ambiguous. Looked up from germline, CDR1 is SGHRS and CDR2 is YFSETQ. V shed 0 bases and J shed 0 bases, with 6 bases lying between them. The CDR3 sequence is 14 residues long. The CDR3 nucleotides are TGCGCCAGCAGCTTGGGCGGGATGAACACTGAAGCTTTCTTT. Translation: CASSLGGMNTEAFF. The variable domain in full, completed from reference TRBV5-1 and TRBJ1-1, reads KAGVTQTPRYLIKTRGQQVTLSCSPISGHRSVSWYQQTPGQGLQFLFEYFSETQRNKGNFPGRFSGRQFSNSRSEMNVSTLELGDSALYLCASSLGGMNTEAFFGQGTRLTVV.

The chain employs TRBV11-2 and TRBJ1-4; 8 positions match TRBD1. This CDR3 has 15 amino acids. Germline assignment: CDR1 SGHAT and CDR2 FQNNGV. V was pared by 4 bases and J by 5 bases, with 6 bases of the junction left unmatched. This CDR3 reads CASSSRDRMNEKLFF. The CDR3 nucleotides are TGTGCCAGCAGCTCTAGGGACAGGATGAATGAAAAACTGTTTTTT. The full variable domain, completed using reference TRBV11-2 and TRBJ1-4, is EAGVAQSPRYKIIEKRQSVAFWCNPISGHATLYWYQQILGQGPKLLIQFQNNGVVDDSQLPKDRFSAERLKGVDSTLKIQPAKLEDSAVYLCASSSRDRMNEKLFFGSGTQLSVL.

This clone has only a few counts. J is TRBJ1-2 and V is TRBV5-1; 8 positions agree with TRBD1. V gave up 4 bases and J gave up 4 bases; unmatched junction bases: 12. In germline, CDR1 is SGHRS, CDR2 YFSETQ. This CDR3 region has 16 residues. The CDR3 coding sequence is TGCGCCAGCAGCCCGACAGGGGCATTGGGTAGCTATGGCTACACCTTC. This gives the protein CASSPTGALGSYGYTF.

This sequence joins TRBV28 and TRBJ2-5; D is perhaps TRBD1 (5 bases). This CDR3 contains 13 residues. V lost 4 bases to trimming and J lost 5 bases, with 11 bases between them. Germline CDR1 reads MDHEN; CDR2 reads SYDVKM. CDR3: CASSWGPAETQYF. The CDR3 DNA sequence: TGTGCCAGCAGTTGGGGCCCGGCGGAGACCCAGTACTTC.

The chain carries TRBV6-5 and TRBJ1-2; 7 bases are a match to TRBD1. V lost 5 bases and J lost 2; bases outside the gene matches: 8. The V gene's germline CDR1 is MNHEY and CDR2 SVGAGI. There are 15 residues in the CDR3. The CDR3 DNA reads TGTGCCAGCAGTCGATTTCCGGGACAGAACTATGGCTACACCTTC. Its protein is CASSRFPGQNYGYTF.

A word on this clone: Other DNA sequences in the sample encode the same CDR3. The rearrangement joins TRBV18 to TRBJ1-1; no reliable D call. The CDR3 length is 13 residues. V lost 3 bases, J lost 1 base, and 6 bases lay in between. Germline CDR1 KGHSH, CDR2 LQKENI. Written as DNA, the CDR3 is TGTGCCAGCTCACCCACGGGGAACACTGAAGCTTTCTTT. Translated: CASSPTGNTEAFF.

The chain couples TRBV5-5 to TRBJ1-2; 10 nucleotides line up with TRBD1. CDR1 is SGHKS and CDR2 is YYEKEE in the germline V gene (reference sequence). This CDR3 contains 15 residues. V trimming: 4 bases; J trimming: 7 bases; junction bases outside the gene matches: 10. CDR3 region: CASSPGTGDLRGYTF. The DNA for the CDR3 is TGTGCCAGCAGCCCCGGGACAGGGGATCTGCGTGGCTACACCTTC.

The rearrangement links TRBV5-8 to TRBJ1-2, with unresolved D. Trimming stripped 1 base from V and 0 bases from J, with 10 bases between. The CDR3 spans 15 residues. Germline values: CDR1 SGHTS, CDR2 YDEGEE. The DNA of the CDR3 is TGTGCCAGCAGCTTGATTTTACGAGCTAACTATGGCTACACCTTC. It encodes CASSLILRANYGYTF.

As DNA, the CDR3 is TGCAGCGTCTCTAGTCCTTCAGGGGCGAGGGGTTATGGCTACACCTTC. It codes for CSVSSPSGARGYGYTF. The rearrangement links TRBV29-1 to TRBJ1-2, with a tentative D call TRBD1 (6 bases). This CDR3 spans 16 amino acids. Between the trimmed V and J ends, which lost 6 bases and 5 bases, there was a span of 25 bases. Germline V gene data show CDR1 as SQVTM and CDR2 as ANQGSEA.

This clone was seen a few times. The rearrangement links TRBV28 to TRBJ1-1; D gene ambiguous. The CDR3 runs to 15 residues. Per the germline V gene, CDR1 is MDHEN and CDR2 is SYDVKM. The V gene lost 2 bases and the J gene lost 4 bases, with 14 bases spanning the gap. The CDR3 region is CASSLPFLGGTEAFF. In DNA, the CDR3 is TGTGCCAGCAGTTTACCGTTCCTTGGCGGCACTGAAGCTTTCTTT.

CDR3 nucleotide sequence: TGTGCCAGCAGTTCGATAGGACAGGGGGGAAACACCATATATTTT. Translation: CASSSIGQGGNTIYF. This chain connects TRBV6-1 to TRBJ1-3; 9 bases fit TRBD1. J gave up 4 bases and V 5 bases, and 6 bases lay outside the gene matches. The CDR3 has 15 amino acids. Germline-derived CDR1 and CDR2 are MNHNS and SASEGT.

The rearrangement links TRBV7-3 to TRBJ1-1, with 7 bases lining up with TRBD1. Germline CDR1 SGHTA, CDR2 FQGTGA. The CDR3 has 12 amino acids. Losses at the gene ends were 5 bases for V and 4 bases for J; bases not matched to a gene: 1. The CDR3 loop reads CASSNRGTEAFF. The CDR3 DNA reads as TGTGCCAGCAGCAACAGGGGCACTGAAGCTTTCTTT.

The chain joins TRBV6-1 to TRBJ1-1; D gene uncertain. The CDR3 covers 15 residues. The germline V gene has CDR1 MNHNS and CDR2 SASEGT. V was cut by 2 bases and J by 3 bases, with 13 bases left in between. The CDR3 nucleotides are TGTGCCAGCAGTGAATATCGAGGGCAGGACACTGAAGCTTTCTTT. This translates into CASSEYRGQDTEAFF.

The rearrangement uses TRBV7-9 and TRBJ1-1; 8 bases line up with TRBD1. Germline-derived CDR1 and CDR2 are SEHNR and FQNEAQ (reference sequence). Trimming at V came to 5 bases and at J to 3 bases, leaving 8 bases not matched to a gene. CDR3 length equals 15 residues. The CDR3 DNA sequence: TGTGCCAGCAGCCCCGCGCAGGGGGCTCACACTGAAGCTTTCTTT. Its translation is CASSPAQGAHTEAFF.

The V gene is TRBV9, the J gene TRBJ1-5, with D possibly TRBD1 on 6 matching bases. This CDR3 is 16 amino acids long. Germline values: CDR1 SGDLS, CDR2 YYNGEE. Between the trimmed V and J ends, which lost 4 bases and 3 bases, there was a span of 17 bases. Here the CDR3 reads CASSREGGGNNQPQHF. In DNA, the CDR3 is TGTGCCAGCAGCCGGGAGGGAGGGGGAAACAATCAGCCCCAGCATTTT.

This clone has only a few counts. CDR3 nucleotide sequence: TGTGCCAGCAGCTTAGCGCGGACTACCTCCGGCGAGCAGTACTTC. Amino acid sequence: CASSLARTTSGEQYF. The chain recombines TRBV7-8 with TRBJ2-7; weak D call: TRBD2 (6 bases). The germline gives CDR1 SGHVS, CDR2 FQNEAQ. This CDR3 has 15 amino acids. Trimming removed 0 bases from V and 6 bases from J, with 15 bases in between. The full variable domain, rest sourced from reference TRBV7-8 and TRBJ2-7, is GAGVSQSPRYKVAKRGQDVALRCDPISGHVSLFWYQQALGQGPEFLTYFQNEAQLDKSGLPSDRFFAERPEGSVSTLKIQRTQQEDSAVYLCASSLARTTSGEQYFGPGTRLTVT.

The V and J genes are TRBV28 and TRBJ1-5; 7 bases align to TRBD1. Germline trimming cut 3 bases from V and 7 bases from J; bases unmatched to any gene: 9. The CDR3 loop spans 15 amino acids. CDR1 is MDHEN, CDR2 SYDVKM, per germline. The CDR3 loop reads CASSFGTVGRQPQHF. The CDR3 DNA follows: TGTGCCAGCAGTTTCGGGACAGTCGGCAGACAGCCCCAGCATTTT.

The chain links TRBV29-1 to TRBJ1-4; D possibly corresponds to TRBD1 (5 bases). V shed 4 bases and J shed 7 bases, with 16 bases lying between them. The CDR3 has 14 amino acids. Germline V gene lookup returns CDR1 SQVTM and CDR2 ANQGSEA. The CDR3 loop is CSVGGGDGGEKLFF. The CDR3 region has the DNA TGCAGCGTTGGCGGAGGGGATGGGGGTGAAAAACTGTTTTTT.

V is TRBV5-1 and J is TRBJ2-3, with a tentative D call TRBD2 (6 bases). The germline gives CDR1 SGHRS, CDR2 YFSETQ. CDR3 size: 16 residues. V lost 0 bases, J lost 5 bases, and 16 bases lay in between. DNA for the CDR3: TGCGCCAGCAGCTTGGCCGTAGCGGACCAGGGAGATACGCAGTATTTT. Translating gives CASSLAVADQGDTQYF.

The CDR3 nucleotides read TGTGCCAGCAGCCAAGGGAGGGGATCTAACTATGGCTACACCTTC. Residues: CASSQGRGSNYGYTF. The V and J genes are TRBV7-9 and TRBJ1-2; TRBD1 is a possible D gene (5 bases). V was cut by 5 bases and J by 0 bases, with 13 bases left in between. The CDR3 is 15 amino acids. The V gene's germline CDR1 is SEHNR and CDR2 FQNEAQ (reference sequence).

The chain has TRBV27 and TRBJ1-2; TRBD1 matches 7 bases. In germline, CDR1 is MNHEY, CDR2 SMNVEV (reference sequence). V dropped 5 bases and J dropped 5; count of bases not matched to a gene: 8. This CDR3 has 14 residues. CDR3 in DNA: TGTGCCAGCAGTCCCGGACAGGAGAAATATGGCTACACCTTC. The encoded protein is CASSPGQEKYGYTF.

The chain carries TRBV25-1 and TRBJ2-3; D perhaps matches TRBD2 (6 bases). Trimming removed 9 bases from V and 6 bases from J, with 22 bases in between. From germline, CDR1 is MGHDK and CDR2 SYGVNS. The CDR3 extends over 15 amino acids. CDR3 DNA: TGTGCCAGTTCTTCAGGACTATCGCGAGGGGATACGCAGTATTTT. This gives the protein CASSSGLSRGDTQYF.

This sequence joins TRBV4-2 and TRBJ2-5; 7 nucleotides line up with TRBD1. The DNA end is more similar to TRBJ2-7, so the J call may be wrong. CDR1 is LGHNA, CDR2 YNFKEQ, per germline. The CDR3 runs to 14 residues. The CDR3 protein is CASSLTGSDYEQYF. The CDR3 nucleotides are TGTGCCAGCAGCCTGACAGGGTCCGACTACGAGCAGTACTTC.